This TCR beta chain was sequenced in a study of blood T cell repertoires in COVID-19 (dated by TCRdb to between 2020 and 2021). About the investigation overall: Samples covering the acute and convalescent phases of COVID-19 were provided by collaborators in the United States, Italy and Spain. The material from the prospective study consisted of cDNA or gDNA derived from T cells, B-cell-depleted T cells, or PBMCs. The dataset comprised deeply sampled blood TCRbeta repertoires from subjects exposed to, actively infected with, or recovered from COVID-19. A freely available public database, intended as a resource for researchers studying the immune response to SARS-CoV-2, is where the repertoires were released. Samples came from the ongoing ImmuneRACE study (first 160 participants) plus 1,254 subjects from 6 global collaborators. Sample metadata almost always included a de-identified subject ID, COVID-19 status, age in years and sex. HLA class I and class II types, where available, came from metadata supplied by the sample provider rather than from assay-based typing.

Points the paper makes about the study in general: Clinical and demographic metadata were provided uncurated, with the amount varying by source and participant.

V sheds 0 bases and J sheds 3 bases, leaving 6 bases between their ends. Measured from the cysteine to the phenylalanine, the CDR3 is 13 residues long. The entry retains the CDR3 DNA only, 39 bases that are in frame from base 1. The germline V gene (reference sequence) specifies PRHDT as CDR1 and FYEKMQ as CDR2. A second Seattle source provided samples from volunteer blood donors who had recovered from COVID-19. Collaborating institutions collected whole blood in K2EDTA tubes following their own protocols. Collaborator samples were shipped for TCRbeta analysis as frozen whole blood, isolated PBMCs, or DNA extracted from either sample type. Of note for this clone: This receptor's antigen is unknown. No base quality information exists; no much larger clone differs at one position.

TCRbeta CDR3 regions were amplified from genomic DNA using the immunoSEQ Assay, a bias-controlled multiplex PCR. As for the authors' bioinformatics: Nucleated cell counts per sample were estimated from amplification of reference gene primers within the assay. Sequence reads were collapsed and filtered to measure the absolute abundance of every unique TCRbeta CDR3 rearrangement. For each sample, productive Simpson clonality was calculated as the square root of Simpson's diversity index across productive rearrangements. Not all clones reach the TCRdb copy of this immuneACCESS table, which keeps in-frame sequences only. Checked studies attribute under half of the gap to unresolved V genes and leave the rest unexplained. V, J and clone size are taken as reported in that table, and D and trimming were inferred from the DNA itself. The table for this sample lists about 70,000 clones; 75% to 90% of them were counted only once. 18% of the sample is held by the ten biggest clonotypes.

Specimen: peripheral blood. The chain links TRBV13 with TRBJ2-7, with the D gene too uncertain to name. The clonotype originates from a man between 65 and 79 years old who had recovered from COVID-19. The sequenced DNA: TGTGCCAGCAGCTTAGGGGCAGACTACGAGCAGTACTTC. Its product reads: CASSLGADYEQYF.